The 9 T cell receptor beta chains reported below all come from one sample, sequenced in a study of cytomegalovirus exposure and HLA in healthy donors. The PCR was carried out with 60 Vbeta primers and 13 Jbeta primers. The assay was immunoSEQ multiplex PCR, and TCRdb's table has in-frame clones only and misses some. The repertoire holds 150,000 or so clones, with around 80% as singletons. Material: PBMCs. These receptors all stem from a woman in her thirties or forties in good health and CMV-seropositive.

The chain joins TRBV19 to TRBJ1-1, with D possibly TRBD1 on 5 matching bases. The V end lost 6 bases, the J end lost 1 base, and 12 bases lay between the germline ends. Germline V gene sequence: CDR1 LNHDA, CDR2 SQIVND (reference sequence). The CDR3 extends over 14 amino acids. The CDR3 reads CASRTGRGNTEAFF. CDR3 DNA: TGTGCCAGTAGAACTGGAAGGGGGAACACTGAAGCTTTCTTT.

The chain has TRBV5-4 and TRBJ2-6; 8 nucleotides line up with TRBD1. Germline CDR1 is SGHNT and CDR2 is YYREEE (reference sequence). Trimming took 2 bases from V and 0 from J; bases not matched to a gene: 7. This CDR3 comprises 18 residues. The DNA of the CDR3 is TGTGCCAGCAGCTTATATCAGGGGGCGGGCTCTGGGGCCAACGTCCTGACTTTC. Encoded protein: CASSLYQGAGSGANVLTF.

This clone has a handful of counts. This chain joins TRBV6-6 and TRBJ1-4; D uncertain. The ends were cut back, 2 bases at V and 1 base at J, with 8 bases in the middle. CDR1 is MNHNY and CDR2 is SVGAGI in the germline V gene (reference sequence). The CDR3 is 15 amino acids. DNA of the CDR3: TGTGCCAGCAGTTACCTGCGAGGAACTAATGAAAAACTGTTTTTT. Its protein product is CASSYLRGTNEKLFF.

In its sample, this clone was seen once. The V and J genes are TRBV29-1 and TRBJ1-5; 11 nucleotides match TRBD1. CDR1 and CDR2 (germline): SQVTM, ANQGSEA. V dropped 6 bases and J dropped 0; count of bases not matched to a gene: 4. The CDR3 is made up of 15 amino acids. The CDR3 spells CSVGQGGGSNQPQHF. Here the CDR3 DNA reads TGCAGCGTGGGACAGGGGGGAGGTAGCAATCAGCCCCAGCATTTT. The variable domain in full, with the rest retrieved from reference TRBV29-1 and TRBJ1-5, is SAVISQKPSRDICQRGTSLTIQCQVDSQVTMMFWYRQQPGQSLTLIATANQGSEATYESGFVIDKFPISRPNLTFSTLTVSNMSPEDSSIYLCSVGQGGGSNQPQHFGDGTRLSIL.

This clone was picked up a small number of times. This chain joins TRBV4-2 and TRBJ2-7; unclear D gene. CDR1 LGHNA and CDR2 YNFKEQ come from the germline V gene. The CDR3 loop spans 13 amino acids. Trimming removed 0 bases at V and 3 bases at J, with 6 bases between. Here the CDR3 DNA reads TGTGCCAGCAGCCAAGATGGAGACTACGAGCAGTACTTC. Translating it yields CASSQDGDYEQYF.

This chain joins TRBV6-1 and TRBJ2-3; 9 bases are a match to TRBD2. V lost 8 bases, J lost 4 bases, and 10 bases stayed unmatched. Per the germline V gene, CDR1 is MNHNS and CDR2 is SASEGT. The length of the CDR3 is 15 residues. The CDR3 DNA reads as TGTGCCAGCGGGAAGAGCGGGAGGTTTTCAGATACGCAGTATTTT. It encodes CASGKSGRFSDTQYF.

The chain is built from TRBV7-8 and TRBJ1-4, with 8 bases lining up with TRBD1. The CDR3 covers 14 residues. The germline CDR1 and CDR2 sequences are SGHVS and FQNEAQ. The trim removed 5 bases at V and 6 bases at J, leaving 5 bases unmatched. CDR3 region: CASSLTGGYEKLFF. CDR3 nucleotides: TGTGCCAGCAGCCTTACAGGGGGGTATGAAAAACTGTTTTTT.

J is TRBJ2-3 and V is TRBV4-2, with D tentatively TRBD2 (6 bases). V lost 0 bases and J 4 bases, leaving 23 bases between the germline ends. Germline V gene data show CDR1 as LGHNA and CDR2 as YNFKEQ. The CDR3 extends over 19 amino acids. This chain's CDR3 is CASSQDIPYGGVSADTQYF. The CDR3 coding sequence is TGTGCCAGCAGCCAAGATATCCCTTACGGGGGAGTGTCTGCAGATACGCAGTATTTT.

This chain uses TRBV10-3 with TRBJ2-3, with 13 bases aligning to TRBD2. This CDR3 spans 18 amino acids. Per the germline V gene, CDR1 is ENHRY and CDR2 is SYGVKD. V trimming: 2 bases; J trimming: 0 bases; junction bases outside the gene matches: 5. CDR3 protein: CAISEPTSGRTSTDTQYF. The DNA for the CDR3 is TGTGCCATCAGTGAGCCGACTAGCGGGAGGACTAGCACAGATACGCAGTATTTT.